This T cell receptor beta chain emerged from a study of regulatory T cells in long-lasting Graves disease. Stated time point: newly diagnosed GD, antithyroid drugs for less than 3 months. Scientists built the TCR library using RNA that was extracted from PBMCs. Under American Thyroid Association guidelines, Graves' disease was diagnosed. Tubes containing EDTA received nine milliliters of drawn peripheral blood. This clonotype turned up a few times. Building the TCR beta libraries relied on iRepertoire HTBI primers, and CDR3 regions underwent Arm-PCR. TCRdb re-analysed the multiplex PCR reads in MiXCR, keeping a single row per CDR3 protein. The sample lists around 320,000 distinct CDR3 sequences, approximately 15% seen once, with approximately 30% in the top ten. Trimming left V 2 bases short and J 1 base short, with 12 bases between. Germline V gives CDR1 SGHNT, CDR2 YYREEE (reference sequence). The length of the CDR3 is 16 residues.

This same sample was also part of a study on T cells in Graves' hyperthyroidism and ophthalmopathy. This second study notes: Graves' hyperthyroidism was deemed stable given no ophthalmopathy progression within 18 months.

The material sequenced was peripheral blood mononuclear cells (PBMCs), taken at new diagnosis, from a patient treated with antithyroid drugs. This rearrangement joins TRBV5-4 to TRBJ2-2; perhaps TRBD1 as D (6 bases). The source is a middle-aged man with Graves disease. CDR3: CASSLAQGMNTGELFF. The CDR3 bases are TGTGCCAGCAGCTTAGCACAGGGTATGAACACCGGGGAGCTGTTTTTT.